These T cell receptor beta chains were read from a single sample in a study of OX40 agonist ivuxolimab in advanced cancers. Repertoires were generated with immunoSEQ multiplex PCR, while TCRdb's copy carries only in-frame clones and drops some. The table records some 99,000 clones, about four fifths of them present only once. The material was CD4+ or CD8+ T cells sorted from blood, obtained in a trial of the OX40 agonist ivuxolimab. Receptors were obtained from an adult with an advanced solid tumor such as melanoma, head and neck, liver or kidney cancer. Both conserved end residues are part of each CDR3. A D gene is named only where the DNA matches it firmly. Clone size is shown for a subset of rows, as once, few, many or a class of expanded clone.

NA,TRBJ2-1,NA,TRBV10-2,CASSRPGGAVYNEQFF,TGCGCCAGCAGTCGTCCCGGGGGAGCCGTTTACAATGAGCAGTTCTTC
NA,TRBJ2-7,NA,TRBV5-4,CASRPRQGGTYEQYF,TGTGCCAGCAGACCCAGACAGGGAGGAACCTACGAGCAGTACTTC
NA,TRBJ2-3,NA,TRBV14,CAGSFRGLTDTQYF,TGTGCCGGAAGTTTTCGGGGGCTCACAGATACGCAGTATTTT
NA,TRBJ2-5,NA,TRBV10-3,CAISAYQETQYF,TGTGCCATCAGCGCGTACCAAGAGACCCAGTACTTC
NA,TRBJ2-3,NA,TRBV7-8,CASSPILRRSTDTQYF,TGTGCCAGCAGCCCCATACTGCGTAGAAGCACAGATACGCAGTATTTT
NA,TRBJ2-3,NA,TRBV19,CASSPGDTDTQYF,TGTGCCAGTAGTCCGGGGGACACAGATACGCAGTATTTT
TRBD2,TRBJ2-5,NA,TRBV7-9,CASEGGFRETQYF,TGTGCCAGCGAGGGAGGGTTCCGGGAGACCCAGTACTTC
TRBD1,TRBJ2-5,NA,TRBV5-5,CASSLNQGAVGETQYF,TGTGCCAGCAGTCTTAACCAGGGGGCGGTCGGGGAGACCCAGTACTTC
TRBD1,TRBJ1-2,NA,TRBV29-1,CSVERGPNYGYTF,TGCAGCGTTGAAAGGGGGCCCAACTATGGCTACACCTTC
NA,TRBJ1-1,NA,TRBV6-5,CASSFLMGGFPTEAFF,TGTGCCAGCAGTTTTTTAATGGGGGGCTTTCCAACTGAAGCTTTCTTT
NA,TRBJ2-7,NA,TRBV10-3,CATREGSYEQYF,TGTGCCACCAGGGAAGGGAGCTACGAGCAGTACTTC
NA,TRBJ2-7,few,TRBV29-1,CSVAIGFGNEQYF,TGCAGCGTGGCCATTGGGTTCGGGAACGAGCAGTACTTC
NA,TRBJ2-1,NA,TRBV4-1,CASSQVWDNEQFF,TGCGCCAGCAGCCAAGTCTGGGACAATGAGCAGTTCTTC
NA,TRBJ2-4,NA,TRBV30,CAWSLAGTKNIQYF,TGTGCCTGGAGTCTGGCAGGAACCAAAAACATTCAGTACTTC
NA,TRBJ2-2,NA,TRBV11-3,CASSSAQGRNTGELFF,TGTGCCAGCAGCTCGGCCCAGGGGAGGAACACCGGGGAGCTGTTTTTT
NA,TRBJ2-7,NA,TRBV4-1,CASSPVGVYEQYF,TGCGCCAGCAGCCCTGTTGGAGTTTACGAGCAGTACTTC
TRBD2,TRBJ2-1,NA,TRBV18,CASSFNSGRVDEQFF,TGTGCCAGCTCATTTAATAGCGGGAGGGTTGATGAGCAGTTCTTC
NA,TRBJ1-1,once,TRBV9,CASRAGTENTEAFF,TGTGCCAGCAGGGCCGGGACCGAGAACACTGAAGCTTTCTTT
NA,TRBJ2-1,NA,TRBV7-6,CASSFGEGYEQFF,TGTGCCAGCAGCTTTGGCGAGGGATATGAGCAGTTCTTC
NA,TRBJ2-1,NA,TRBV5-4,CASSYFTGRGYNEQFF,TGTGCCAGCAGTTACTTCACAGGGAGGGGTTACAATGAGCAGTTCTTC
NA,TRBJ1-2,NA,TRBV19,CASSGSSYGYTF,TGTGCCAGTAGTGGGTCTTCTTATGGCTACACCTTC
NA,TRBJ2-1,NA,TRBV19,CASSRRRDGSYNEQFF,TGTGCCAGTAGCCGGAGGAGGGACGGCTCCTACAATGAGCAGTTCTTC
NA,TRBJ2-2,NA,TRBV10-3,CAITPGLLDTGELFF,TGTGCCATCACCCCCGGACTGTTGGACACCGGGGAGCTGTTTTTT
TRBD1,TRBJ1-4,NA,TRBV7-9,CASSATGGREKLFF,TGTGCCAGCAGCGCGACAGGGGGCCGAGAAAAACTGTTTTTT
NA,TRBJ2-7,few,TRBV28,CASRERYEQYF,TGTGCCAGCAGGGAACGGTACGAGCAGTACTTC
TRBD2,TRBJ2-7,NA,TRBV6-1,CASSDGGRAVHEQYF,TGTGCCAGCAGTGATGGCGGGAGGGCTGTCCACGAGCAGTACTTC
NA,TRBJ1-4,once,TRBV7-2,CASSPRGLANEKLFF,TGTGCCAGCAGCCCTAGGGGCTTGGCTAATGAAAAACTGTTTTTT
TRBD1,TRBJ2-7,NA,TRBV7-2,CASTFGGTGAYEQYF,TGTGCCAGCACCTTCGGAGGGACAGGGGCCTACGAGCAGTACTTC
NA,TRBJ1-4,NA,TRBV2,CASSHLATNEKLFF,TGTGCCAGCAGTCACCTTGCAACTAATGAAAAACTGTTTTTT
NA,TRBJ1-3,NA,TRBV18,CASSPLSNSGNTIYF,TGTGCCAGCTCACCATTGTCCAACTCTGGAAACACCATATATTTT
NA,TRBJ1-1,NA,TRBV18,CASSPSLNEAFF,TGTGCCAGCTCACCCTCTCTGAATGAAGCTTTCTTT
TRBD1,TRBJ1-1,NA,TRBV6-9,CASSYKQGIRAEAFF,TGTGCCAGCAGTTACAAACAGGGGATAAGAGCTGAAGCTTTCTTT
NA,TRBJ1-4,once,TRBV5-1,CASSLGGRATNEKLFF,TGCGCCAGCAGCTTGGGGGGCCGAGCAACTAATGAAAAACTGTTTTTT
NA,TRBJ2-6,NA,TRBV5-1,CASSLTRRSGANVLTF,TGCGCCAGCAGCTTGACCAGGAGATCTGGGGCCAACGTCCTGACTTTC
NA,TRBJ2-4,NA,TRBV4-3,CASSRTLAKNIQYF,TGCGCCAGCAGCCGGACCTTAGCCAAAAACATTCAGTACTTC
NA,TRBJ2-5,NA,TRBV9,CASSVLGETQYF,TGTGCCAGCAGCGTCCTGGGAGAGACCCAGTACTTC
NA,TRBJ1-2,once,TRBV7-2,CASSFSGDSNYGYTF,TGTGCCAGCAGCTTTTCTGGCGACAGCAACTATGGCTACACCTTC
NA,TRBJ2-6,NA,TRBV13,CASSFPSGANVLTF,TGTGCCAGCAGCTTCCCCTCTGGGGCCAACGTCCTGACTTTC
NA,TRBJ1-3,NA,TRBV28,CASSLLAPGGFSGNTIYF,TGTGCCAGCAGTTTATTGGCTCCGGGCGGATTCTCTGGAAACACCATATATTTT
TRBD2,TRBJ2-2,NA,TRBV10-2,CASSMGTRNTGELFF,TGCGCCAGCAGTATGGGGACTAGGAACACCGGGGAGCTGTTTTTT
NA,TRBJ2-7,once,TRBV27,CASSSRATLYEQYF,TGTGCCAGCAGCAGCCGGGCCACCCTCTACGAGCAGTACTTC
NA,TRBJ2-5,NA,TRBV4-2,CASSRGKTIETQYF,TGTGCCAGCAGCCGAGGGAAAACTATAGAGACCCAGTACTTC
NA,TRBJ2-4,NA,TRBV4-3,CASSRNLDREGIQYF,TGCGCCAGCAGCCGGAACCTGGACAGGGAGGGCATTCAGTACTTC
TRBD1,TRBJ1-5,NA,TRBV19,CASSITGGDQPQHF,TGTGCCAGTAGTATTACAGGGGGGGATCAGCCCCAGCATTTT
NA,TRBJ1-1,NA,TRBV29-1,CSVTLLEAFF,TGCAGCGTCACCCTATTAGAAGCTTTCTTT
NA,TRBJ1-3,NA,TRBV7-9,CASSLVGNTIYF,TGTGCCAGCAGCTTAGTCGGAAACACCATATATTTT
NA,TRBJ2-6,NA,TRBV10-3,CAISEGLTTGANVLTF,TGTGCCATCAGTGAAGGGTTAACCACCGGGGCCAACGTCCTGACTTTC
NA,TRBJ2-5,NA,TRBV7-2,CASSQGLSQETQYF,TGTGCCAGCAGCCAAGGGCTATCCCAAGAGACCCAGTACTTC
NA,TRBJ1-1,NA,TRBV7-3,CASSFTPNTEAFF,TGTGCCAGCAGCTTTACACCGAACACTGAAGCTTTCTTT
NA,TRBJ1-1,NA,TRBV7-9,CASSFFSGQRAFF,TGTGCCAGCAGCTTCTTTTCAGGGCAGCGAGCTTTCTTT
NA,TRBJ2-3,NA,TRBV11-3,CASSLHGGLNTDTQYF,TGTGCCAGCAGCTTACATGGGGGGCTGAACACAGATACGCAGTATTTT
TRBD1,TRBJ1-6,once,TRBV5-4,CASSLRTGDNSPLHF,TGTGCCAGCAGCCTCCGGACAGGGGATAATTCACCCCTCCACTTT
TRBD2,TRBJ2-1,few,TRBV7-2,CASSLTSVLRDEQFF,TGTGCCAGCAGCTTGACTAGCGTCCTCAGGGATGAGCAGTTCTTC
NA,TRBJ2-3,few,TRBV19,CASSMGTDTQYF,TGTGCCAGTAGTATGGGTACAGATACGCAGTATTTT